This T cell receptor (beta chain) was sequenced for a study of cytomegalovirus exposure and HLA in healthy donors. V was trimmed by 8 bases and J by 4 bases, leaving 11 bases between them. Germline V gene sequence: CDR1 MNHNY, CDR2 SVGAGI (reference sequence). The CDR3 has 13 amino acids. This clone was observed once. Primers: 60 Vbeta forward and 13 Jbeta reverse. Assay used: immunoSEQ multiplex PCR; TCRdb lists only in-frame clones, some missing. The sample carries roughly 120,000 clones, 73% recorded once. This TCR came from a woman between 35 and 50 years old in good health and CMV-seronegative. Sequencing was performed on PBMCs. The chain couples TRBV6-6 to TRBJ1-4; perhaps TRBD1 as D (6 bases). This CDR3 is CASLDSVNEKLFF. CDR3 DNA sequence: TGTGCCAGCCTGGACAGTGTTAATGAAAAACTGTTTTTT.